The 3 T cell receptor beta chains below all came from one sample that was sequenced in a study of shared clonotypes between healthy human individuals. The assay was immunoSEQ multiplex PCR, and TCRdb's table has in-frame clones only and misses some. There are some 2,500,000 clones in the sample; 90% to 95% occur only once, and 0.36% lies in the top ten. Sequenced input: naive CD4+ T cells from PBMCs. Subset reported: CD45RA+ positively selected. Receptor source: a man younger than 35 in good health. Some clones in this sample may be carry-over from other donors' samples.

The CDR3 DNA reads TGTGCCAGCAGCCCTCTACGGATGGGGGGCCGGAGCTCCTACGAGCAGTACTTC. Amino acids: CASSPLRMGGRSSYEQYF. The chain joins TRBV7-8 to TRBJ2-7, with D possibly being TRBD1 or TRBD2 (6 bases each). Per germline, CDR1 SGHVS and CDR2 FQNEAQ. This CDR3 is built from 18 residues. Trimming took off 5 bases at V and 0 bases at J, with 23 bases between the two ends.

This clone was seen just once. In the same sample, other DNA sequences code for this CDR3. This chain joins TRBV5-1 and TRBJ1-5, with TRBD1 as a possible D gene (5 bases). The V gene's germline CDR1 is SGHRS and CDR2 YFSETQ. The CDR3 contains 14 residues. Trimming took 0 bases from V and 3 from J, leaving 7 bases between them. The CDR3 reads CASSLGGDNQPQHF. CDR3 bases: TGCGCCAGCAGCTTGGGAGGGGACAATCAGCCCCAGCATTTT. The full variable domain, in which reference TRBV5-1 and TRBJ1-5 provide the parts outside the CDR3, is KAGVTQTPRYLIKTRGQQVTLSCSPISGHRSVSWYQQTPGQGLQFLFEYFSETQRNKGNFPGRFSGRQFSNSRSEMNVSTLELGDSALYLCASSLGGDNQPQHFGDGTRLSIL.

A note on this clone: Other DNA sequences from this sample encode an identical CDR3 as well. This chain links TRBV5-1 with TRBJ1-4; TRBD1 is a possible D gene (6 bases). This CDR3 region has 15 residues. V gave up 0 bases and J gave up 5 bases, with 11 bases separating them. CDR1 and CDR2 from the germline V gene are SGHRS and YFSETQ. The CDR3 coding sequence is TGCGCCAGCAGCTTGGTAGGGCAGGGGAATGAAAAACTGTTTTTT. Its translation: CASSLVGQGNEKLFF.